This T cell receptor (beta chain) was identified in a study of shared clonotypes between healthy human individuals. V was trimmed by 4 bases and J by 2 bases, leaving 15 bases between them. Germline CDR1 SEHNR, CDR2 FQNEAQ (reference sequence). The CDR3 spans 15 residues. The authors loaded roughly 180 ng DNA, around 32,000 T cell genomes, into sorted-subset replicate PCRs. Sequencing used immunoSEQ multiplex PCR; TCRdb keeps in-frame clones, though not all of them. This repertoire shows about 1.5 million clones, 95% to 99% found once; its top ten account for about 0.42%. Sequencing was carried out using naive CD4+ T cells sorted from blood. The subset: CD45RA+ positively selected. The receptor comes from a young man in good health. This chain links TRBV7-9 with TRBJ2-7, with D tentatively TRBD2 (7 bases). The CDR3 region has the DNA TGTGCCAGCAGCTCCACGGGGGGCAGGGCCTACGAGCAGTACTTC. Translation: CASSSTGGRAYEQYF. The full variable domain, completed using reference TRBV7-9 and TRBJ2-7, is DTGVSQNPRHKITKRGQNVTFRCDPISEHNRLYWYRQTLGQGPEFLTYFQNEAQLEKSRLLSDRFSAERPKGSFSTLEIQRTEQGDSAMYLCASSSTGGRAYEQYFGPGTRLTVT.